The rows below give T cell receptor beta chains drawn from one sample of a study of CD8 T cells in ankylosing spondylitis. MiXCR, applied by TCRdb to the 5' RACE reads, yields one record per CDR3 protein. The sample lists tens of thousands of distinct CDR3 sequences, roughly 8.8% occurring once. What was sequenced was blood, either unsorted or a sorted T cell fraction (not recorded which). These receptors were taken from a male donor with ankylosing spondylitis. The CDR3 runs from the conserved cysteine through the conserved F or W. The D gene is left open where the match is weak. Not all rows give a size; the values are once, few, many and, for expanded clones, a class.

>TRBJ2-5|TRBV3-1|few|.
CASSQAPWEEEETQYF
TGTGCCAGCAGCCAAGCACCCTGGGAGGAGGAGGAGACCCAGTACTTC
>TRBJ2-2|TRBV4-1|.|.
CASSLAQNTGELFF
TGCGCCAGCAGCCTGGCACAGAACACCGGGGAGCTGTTTTTT
>TRBJ2-5|TRBV6-1|few|TRBD2
CASSPTSGKETQYF
TGTGCCAGCAGCCCGACTAGCGGGAAGGAGACCCAGTACTTC
>TRBJ2-5|TRBV12-3/TRBV12-4|many|TRBD2
CASSLSGAGLETQYF
TGTGCCAGCAGTTTATCTGGAGCGGGGTTGGAGACCCAGTACTTC
>TRBJ2-1|TRBV6-5|many|.
CASSYSDVSSYNEQFF
TGTGCCAGCAGTTACTCTGACGTGAGCTCCTACAATGAGCAGTTCTTC
>TRBJ2-1|TRBV20-1|few|.
CSTPGVSYNEQFF
TGCAGCACCCCGGGAGTTAGCTACAATGAGCAGTTCTTC
>TRBJ2-7|TRBV27|few|TRBD2
CASSSSGRALFYEQYF
TGTGCCAGCAGTTCTAGCGGGAGGGCCTTGTTCTACGAGCAGTACTTC
>TRBJ2-7|TRBV20-1|few|.
CSAPGTFTYEQYF
TGCAGTGCTCCTGGGACTTTTACCTACGAGCAGTACTTC
>TRBJ2-2|TRBV5-6|few|TRBD2
CASSLEAGGDTGELFF
TGTGCCAGCAGCTTGGAGGCGGGAGGGGACACCGGGGAGCTGTTTTTT
>TRBJ2-2|TRBV29-1|many|.
CSVLLASGELFF
TGCAGCGTTCTCTTAGCATCCGGGGAGCTGTTTTTT
>TRBJ2-7|TRBV6-2/TRBV6-3|many|.
CASSRTKTYEQYF
TGTGCCAGCAGTCGGACAAAGACCTACGAGCAGTACTTC
>TRBJ2-3|TRBV12-3/TRBV12-4|few|.
CASSLEDMYTDTQYF
TGTGCCAGCAGTTTAGAAGACATGTACACAGATACGCAGTATTTT
>TRBJ2-1|TRBV12-3/TRBV12-4|many|.
CASGFGYEQFF
TGTGCCAGCGGTTTTGGGTATGAGCAGTTCTTC
>TRBJ2-1|TRBV27|many|.
CASSFGTGGGNEQFF
TGTGCCAGCAGTTTCGGGACCGGAGGTGGCAATGAGCAGTTCTTC
>TRBJ2-1|TRBV12-3/TRBV12-4|.|TRBD2
CASRPGLAAYNEQFF
TGTGCCAGCAGGCCCGGACTAGCGGCCTACAATGAGCAGTTCTTC
>TRBJ2-7|TRBV11-1|few|.
CASSSESYEQYF
TGTGCCAGCAGCTCGGAGAGTTACGAGCAGTACTTC
>TRBJ2-1|TRBV11-2|few|.
CASSLTGSPYNEQFF
TGTGCCAGCAGCCTTACAGGGAGTCCCTACAATGAGCAGTTCTTC